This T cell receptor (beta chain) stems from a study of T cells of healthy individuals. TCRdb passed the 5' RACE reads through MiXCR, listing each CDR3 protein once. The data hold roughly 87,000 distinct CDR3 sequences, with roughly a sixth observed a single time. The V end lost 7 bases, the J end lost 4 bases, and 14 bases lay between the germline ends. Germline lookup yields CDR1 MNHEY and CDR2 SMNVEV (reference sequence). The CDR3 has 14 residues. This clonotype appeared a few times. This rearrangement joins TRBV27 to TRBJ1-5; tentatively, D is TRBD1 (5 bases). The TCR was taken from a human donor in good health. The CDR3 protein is CASKGERGNQPQHF. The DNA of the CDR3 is TGTGCCAGCAAAGGGGAACGGGGAAATCAGCCCCAGCATTTT.